This T cell receptor (beta chain) was documented in a study of early T cells in non-severe SARS-CoV-2 infection. This clonotype was seen more than once but under ten times. TCRdb reanalysed the 5' RACE reads using MiXCR and keeps one entry per CDR3 protein. The table lists 45,000 to 60,000 distinct CDR3 sequences, around 9.7% of them singletons. The clonotype originates from an adult who was a healthcare worker with PCR-confirmed SARS-CoV-2 infection or an uninfected control (not recorded which). Sequenced: whole blood.

The CDR3: CASSLDPGGSGNTIYF. Here the CDR3 DNA reads TGTGCCAGCAGCTTAGACCCCGGCGGCTCTGGAAACACCATATATTTT. The rearrangement joins TRBV7-6 to TRBJ1-3; no clear D gene. V lost 1 base to trimming and J lost 0 bases, with 10 bases between them. CDR3 length: 16 residues. The germline CDR1 and CDR2 sequences are SGHVS and FNYEAQ.